This T cell receptor beta chain stems from a study of blood T cell repertoires in COVID-19. V lost 5 bases, J lost 8 bases, and 6 bases stayed unmatched. The CDR3 loop spans 14 amino acids. Germline lookup yields CDR1 MNHEY and CDR2 SMNVEV (reference sequence). Under the authors' procedure: Estimated nucleated cell counts came from reference gene primer amplification. Here immunoSEQ multiplex PCR was the method, and the copy in TCRdb shows in-frame clones only, minus some. V and J calls and clone size are copied from that table; D and trimming were computed from the DNA. The sample contains around 37,000 clones, about 88% of which appear only once. In this sample, this clone turned up once.

The source of this sequence is a human donor in a cohort sampled during active COVID-19. The chain couples TRBV27 to TRBJ2-1, with TRBD2 identical over 10 bases. The sample comprised peripheral blood. The CDR3 DNA reads TGTGCCAGCAGTCTGCACACTAGCGGGGATGAGCAGTTCTTC. It is translated as CASSLHTSGDEQFF.